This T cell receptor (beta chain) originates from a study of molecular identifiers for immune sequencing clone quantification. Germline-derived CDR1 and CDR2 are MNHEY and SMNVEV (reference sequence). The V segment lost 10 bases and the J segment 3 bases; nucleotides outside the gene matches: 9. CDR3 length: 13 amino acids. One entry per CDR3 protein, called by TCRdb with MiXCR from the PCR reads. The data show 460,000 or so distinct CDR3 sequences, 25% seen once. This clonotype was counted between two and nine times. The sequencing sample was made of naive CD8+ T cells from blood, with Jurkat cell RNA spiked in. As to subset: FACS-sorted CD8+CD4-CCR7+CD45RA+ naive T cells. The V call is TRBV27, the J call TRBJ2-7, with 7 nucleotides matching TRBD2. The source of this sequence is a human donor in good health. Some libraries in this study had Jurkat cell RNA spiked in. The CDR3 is CATSHGGGYEQYF. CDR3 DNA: TGTGCCACCTCCCATGGGGGGGGCTACGAGCAGTACTTC.